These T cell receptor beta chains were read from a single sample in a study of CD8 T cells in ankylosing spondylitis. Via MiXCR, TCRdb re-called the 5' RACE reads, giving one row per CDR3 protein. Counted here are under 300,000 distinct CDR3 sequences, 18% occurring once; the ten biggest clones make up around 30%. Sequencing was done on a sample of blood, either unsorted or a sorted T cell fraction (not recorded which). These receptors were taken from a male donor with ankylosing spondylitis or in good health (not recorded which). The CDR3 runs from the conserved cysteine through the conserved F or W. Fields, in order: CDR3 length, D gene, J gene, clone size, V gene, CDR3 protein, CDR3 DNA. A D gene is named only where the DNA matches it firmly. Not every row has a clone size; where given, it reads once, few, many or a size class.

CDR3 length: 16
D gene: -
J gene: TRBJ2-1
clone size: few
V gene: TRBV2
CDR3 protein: CASSEDGGASYNEQFF
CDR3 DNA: TGTGCCAGCAGTGAAGACGGCGGAGCCTCCTACAATGAGCAGTTCTTC

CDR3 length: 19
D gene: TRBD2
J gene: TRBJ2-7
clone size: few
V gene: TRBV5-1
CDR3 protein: CASSLSHGEMSGNPYEQYF
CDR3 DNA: TGCGCCAGCAGCTTGTCGCACGGGGAAATGAGCGGGAACCCCTACGAGCAGTACTTC

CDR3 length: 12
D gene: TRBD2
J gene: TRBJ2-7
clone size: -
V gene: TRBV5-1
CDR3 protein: CASSQLGGEQYF
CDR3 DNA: TGCGCCAGCAGCCAACTCGGGGGGGAGCAGTACTTC

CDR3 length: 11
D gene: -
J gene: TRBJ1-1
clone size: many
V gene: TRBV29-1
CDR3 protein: CSVVVNTEAFF
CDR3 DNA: TGCAGCGTTGTTGTGAACACTGAAGCTTTCTTT

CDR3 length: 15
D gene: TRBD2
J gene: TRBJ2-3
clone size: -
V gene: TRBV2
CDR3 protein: CASRFTSGITDTQYF
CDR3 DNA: TGTGCCAGCAGGTTCACTAGCGGGATCACAGATACGCAGTATTTT

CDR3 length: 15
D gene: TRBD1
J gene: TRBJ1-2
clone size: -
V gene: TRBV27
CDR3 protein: CASSALTGLNYGYTF
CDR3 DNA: TGTGCCAGCAGTGCACTGACAGGGCTGAACTATGGCTACACCTTC

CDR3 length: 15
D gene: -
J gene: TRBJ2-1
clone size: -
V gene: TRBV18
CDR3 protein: CASSPTSHLTNEQFF
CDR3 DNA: TGTGCCAGCTCACCAACTAGCCATCTTACGAATGAGCAGTTCTTC

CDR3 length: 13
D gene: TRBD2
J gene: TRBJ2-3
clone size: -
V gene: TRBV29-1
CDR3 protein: CSAVAGAGDTQYF
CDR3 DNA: TGCAGCGCCGTGGCGGGAGCAGGAGATACGCAGTATTTT

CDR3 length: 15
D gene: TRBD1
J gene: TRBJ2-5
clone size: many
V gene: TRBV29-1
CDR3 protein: CSVDTGTGYQETQYF
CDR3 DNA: TGCAGCGTTGACACCGGGACAGGGTACCAAGAGACCCAGTACTTC

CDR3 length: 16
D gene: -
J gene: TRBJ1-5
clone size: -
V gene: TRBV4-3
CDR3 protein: CASSQDRAGSNQPQHF
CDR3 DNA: TGCGCCAGCAGCCAAGATCGTGCTGGCAGCAATCAGCCCCAGCATTTT

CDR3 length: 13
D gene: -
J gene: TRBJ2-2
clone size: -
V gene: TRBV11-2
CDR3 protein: CASNLGVTGELFF
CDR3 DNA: TGTGCCAGCAACCTAGGGGTCACCGGGGAGCTGTTTTTT

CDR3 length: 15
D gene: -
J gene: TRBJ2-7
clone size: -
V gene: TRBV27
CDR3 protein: CASSLVTDRPYEQYF
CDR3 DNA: TGTGCCAGCAGTTTGGTGACCGACAGGCCCTACGAGCAGTACTTC

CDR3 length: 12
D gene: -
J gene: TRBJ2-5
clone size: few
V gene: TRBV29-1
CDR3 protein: CSALGGQETQYF
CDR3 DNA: TGCAGCGCGCTTGGGGGGCAAGAGACCCAGTACTTC

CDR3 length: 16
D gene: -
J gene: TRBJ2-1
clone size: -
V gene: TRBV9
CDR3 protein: CASSVVRQGVSNEQFF
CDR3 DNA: TGTGCCAGCAGCGTAGTTCGCCAGGGCGTTTCCAATGAGCAGTTCTTC

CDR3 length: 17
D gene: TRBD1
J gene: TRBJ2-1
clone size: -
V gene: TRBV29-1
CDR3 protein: CSHQPPNRGAFYNEQFF
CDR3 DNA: TGCAGCCACCAACCCCCTAACAGGGGTGCTTTTTACAATGAGCAGTTCTTC

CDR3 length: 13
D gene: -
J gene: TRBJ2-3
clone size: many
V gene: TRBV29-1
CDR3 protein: CSVEDNVTDTQYF
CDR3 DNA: TGCAGCGTTGAAGACAACGTCACAGATACGCAGTATTTT

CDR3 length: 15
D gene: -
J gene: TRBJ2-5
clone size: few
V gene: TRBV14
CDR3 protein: CASSQIAERGETQYF
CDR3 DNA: TGTGCCAGCAGCCAAATAGCGGAGAGGGGAGAGACCCAGTACTTC

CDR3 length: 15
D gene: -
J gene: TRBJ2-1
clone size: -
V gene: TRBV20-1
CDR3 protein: CSARTRDSYYNEQFF
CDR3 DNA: TGCAGTGCTAGAACCCGGGACTCATATTACAATGAGCAGTTCTTC

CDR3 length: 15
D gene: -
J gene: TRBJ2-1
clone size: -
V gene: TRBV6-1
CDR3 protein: CASSQVGYSYNEQFF
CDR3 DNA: TGTGCCAGCAGCCAGGTGGGGTATTCCTACAATGAGCAGTTCTTC

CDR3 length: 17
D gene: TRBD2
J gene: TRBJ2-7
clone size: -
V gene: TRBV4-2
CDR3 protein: CASSQEASGLGTYEQYF
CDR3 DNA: TGTGCCAGCAGCCAAGAGGCTAGCGGCCTGGGGACCTACGAGCAGTACTTC

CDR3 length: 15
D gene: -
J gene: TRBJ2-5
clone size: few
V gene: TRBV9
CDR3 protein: CASSVGLGTQETQYF
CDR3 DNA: TGTGCCAGCAGCGTAGGTTTGGGGACCCAAGAGACCCAGTACTTC

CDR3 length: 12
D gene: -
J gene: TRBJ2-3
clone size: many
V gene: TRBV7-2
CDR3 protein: CASSIATDTQYF
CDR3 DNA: TGTGCCAGCAGCATTGCCACAGATACGCAGTATTTT

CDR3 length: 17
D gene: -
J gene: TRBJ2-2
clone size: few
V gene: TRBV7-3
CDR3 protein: CASSLFRDPRTPGSCFF
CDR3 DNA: -

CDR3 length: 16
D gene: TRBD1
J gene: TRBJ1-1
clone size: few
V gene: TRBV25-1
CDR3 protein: CASSPRQGPGNTEAFF
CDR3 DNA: TGTGCCAGCAGTCCCAGACAGGGGCCGGGGAACACTGAAGCTTTCTTT

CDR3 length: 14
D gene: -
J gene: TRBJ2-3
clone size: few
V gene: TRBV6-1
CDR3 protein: CASSPHDYTDTQYF
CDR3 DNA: TGTGCCAGCAGCCCCCACGACTATACAGATACGCAGTATTTT

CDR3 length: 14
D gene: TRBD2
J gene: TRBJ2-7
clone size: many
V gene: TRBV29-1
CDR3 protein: CSALTSGNSYEQYF
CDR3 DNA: TGCAGCGCATTGACTAGCGGGAACAGCTACGAGCAGTACTTC

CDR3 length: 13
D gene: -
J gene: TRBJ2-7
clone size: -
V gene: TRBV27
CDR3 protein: CASHSGNPYEQYF
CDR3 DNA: TGTGCCAGCCACTCCGGGAATCCCTACGAGCAGTACTTC

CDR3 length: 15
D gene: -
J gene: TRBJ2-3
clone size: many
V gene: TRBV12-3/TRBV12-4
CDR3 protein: CASRSTGFPTDTQYF
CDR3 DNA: TGTGCCAGCAGATCTACAGGGTTTCCGACAGATACGCAGTATTTT

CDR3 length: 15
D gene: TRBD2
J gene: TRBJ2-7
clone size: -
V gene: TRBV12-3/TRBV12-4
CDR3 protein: CASSFLLAGEYEQYF
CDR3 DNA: TGTGCCAGCAGTTTCCTACTAGCGGGAGAATACGAGCAGTACTTC

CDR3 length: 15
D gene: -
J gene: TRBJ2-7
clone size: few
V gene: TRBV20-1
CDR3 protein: CSAREWQGSVYEQYF
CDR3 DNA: TGCAGTGCTAGAGAGTGGCAGGGGTCGGTCTACGAGCAGTACTTC

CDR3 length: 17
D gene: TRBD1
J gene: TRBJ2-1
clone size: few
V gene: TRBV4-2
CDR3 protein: CASSHEPGQGARNEQFF
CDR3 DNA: TGTGCCAGCAGCCATGAACCGGGACAGGGGGCACGGAATGAGCAGTTCTTC

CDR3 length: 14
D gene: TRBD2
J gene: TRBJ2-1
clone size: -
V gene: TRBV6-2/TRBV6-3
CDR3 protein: CASSYYAGGGEQFF
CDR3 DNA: TGTGCCAGCAGTTACTATGCGGGAGGGGGTGAGCAGTTCTTC

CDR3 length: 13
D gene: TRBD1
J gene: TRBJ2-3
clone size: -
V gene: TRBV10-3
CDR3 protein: CAATDRASDTQYF
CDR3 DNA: TGTGCCGCAACGGACAGGGCGTCAGATACGCAGTATTTT

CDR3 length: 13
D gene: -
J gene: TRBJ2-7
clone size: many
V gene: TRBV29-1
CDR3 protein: CSVEEGLAYEQYF
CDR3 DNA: TGCAGCGTTGAAGAAGGACTCGCCTACGAGCAGTACTTC

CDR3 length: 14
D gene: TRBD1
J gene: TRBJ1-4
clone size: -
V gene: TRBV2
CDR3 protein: CASSGEQGLEKLFF
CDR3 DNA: TGTGCCAGCAGTGGAGAACAGGGGTTGGAGAAACTGTTTTTT

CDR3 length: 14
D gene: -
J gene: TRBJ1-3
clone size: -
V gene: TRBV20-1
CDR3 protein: CSARDVDSGNTIYF
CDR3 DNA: TGCAGTGCAAGGGACGTGGACTCTGGAAACACCATATATTTT

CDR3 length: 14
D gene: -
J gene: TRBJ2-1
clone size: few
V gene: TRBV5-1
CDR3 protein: CASTDPPPGNEQFF
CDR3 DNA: TGCGCCAGCACCGATCCCCCGCCCGGGAATGAGCAGTTCTTC

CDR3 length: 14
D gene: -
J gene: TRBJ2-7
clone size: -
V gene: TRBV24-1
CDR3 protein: CATSDPTESYEQYF
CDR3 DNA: TGTGCCACCAGTGATCCTACAGAATCCTACGAGCAGTACTTC

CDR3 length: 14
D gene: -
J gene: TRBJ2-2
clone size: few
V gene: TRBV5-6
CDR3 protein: CASSLAWVAGELFF
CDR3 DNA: TGTGCCAGCAGCTTGGCTTGGGTGGCCGGGGAGCTGTTTTTT

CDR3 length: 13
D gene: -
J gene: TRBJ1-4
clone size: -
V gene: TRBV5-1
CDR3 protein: CASSLFLNEKLFF
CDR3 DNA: TGCGCCAGCAGCTTGTTTCTCAATGAAAAACTGTTTTTT

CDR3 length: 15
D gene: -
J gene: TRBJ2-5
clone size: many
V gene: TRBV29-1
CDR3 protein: CSVDWGVNDRETQYF
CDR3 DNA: TGCAGCGTCGATTGGGGAGTGAATGATCGGGAGACCCAGTACTTC

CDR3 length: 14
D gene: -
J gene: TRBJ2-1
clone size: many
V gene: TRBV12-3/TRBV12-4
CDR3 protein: CASSLAGWYNEQFF
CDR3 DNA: TGTGCCAGCAGTTTAGCGGGGTGGTACAATGAGCAGTTCTTC

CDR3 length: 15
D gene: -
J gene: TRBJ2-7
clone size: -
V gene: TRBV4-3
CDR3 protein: CASSQDRAGWDEQYF
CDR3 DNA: TGCGCCAGCAGCCAAGATAGAGCAGGGTGGGACGAGCAGTACTTC

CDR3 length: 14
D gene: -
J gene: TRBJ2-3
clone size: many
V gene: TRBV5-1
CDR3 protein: CASSLVGFTDTQYF
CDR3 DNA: TGCGCCAGCAGCTTGGTCGGTTTTACAGATACGCAGTATTTT

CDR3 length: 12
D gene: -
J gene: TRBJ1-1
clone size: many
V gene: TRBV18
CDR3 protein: CASSPGTTEAFF
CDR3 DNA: TGTGCCAGCTCACCGGGAACGACTGAAGCTTTCTTT

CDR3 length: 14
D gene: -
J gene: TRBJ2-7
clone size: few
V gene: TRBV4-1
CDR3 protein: CASSQDRQEHRQYF
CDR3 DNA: TGCGCCAGCAGCCAAGATAGGCAAGAGCACCGGCAGTACTTC

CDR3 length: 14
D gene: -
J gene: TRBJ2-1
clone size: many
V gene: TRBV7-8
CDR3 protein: CASSVATPANEQFF
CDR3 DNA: TGTGCCAGCAGCGTCGCAACCCCTGCCAATGAGCAGTTCTTC

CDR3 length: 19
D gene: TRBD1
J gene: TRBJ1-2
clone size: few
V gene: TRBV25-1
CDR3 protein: CASRGVQKTGALTSYGYTF
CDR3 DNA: TGTGCCAGCAGGGGGGTTCAAAAGACAGGGGCTCTCACCAGCTATGGCTACACCTTC

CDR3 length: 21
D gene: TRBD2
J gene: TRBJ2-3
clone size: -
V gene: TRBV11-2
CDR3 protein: CASSLWGGLAAQDESTDTQYF
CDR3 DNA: TGTGCCAGCAGCTTATGGGGGGGACTAGCGGCCCAGGATGAAAGCACAGATACGCAGTATTTT

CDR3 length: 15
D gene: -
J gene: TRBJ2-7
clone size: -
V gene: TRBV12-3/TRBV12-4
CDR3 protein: CASSLGTEVWYEQYF
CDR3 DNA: TGTGCCAGCAGTTTAGGGACGGAGGTGTGGTACGAGCAGTACTTC

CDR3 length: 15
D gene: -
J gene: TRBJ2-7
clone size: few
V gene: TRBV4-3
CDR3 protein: CASSQDEPFHYEQYF
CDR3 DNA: TGCGCCAGCAGCCAAGATGAACCTTTCCACTACGAGCAGTACTTC

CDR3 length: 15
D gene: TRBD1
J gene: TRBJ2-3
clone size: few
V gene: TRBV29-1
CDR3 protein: CSLRQGPLSTDTQYF
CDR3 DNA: TGCAGCCTTAGACAGGGGCCGCTTAGCACAGATACGCAGTATTTT

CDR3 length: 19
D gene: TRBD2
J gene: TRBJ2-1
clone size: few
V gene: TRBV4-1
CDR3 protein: CASSQEIYLTGGMNNEQFF
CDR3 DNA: TGCGCCAGCAGCCAAGAGATTTATCTGACGGGAGGAATGAACAATGAGCAGTTCTTC

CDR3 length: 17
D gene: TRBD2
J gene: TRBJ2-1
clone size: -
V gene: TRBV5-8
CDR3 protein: CASSLGLAGGTYNEQFF
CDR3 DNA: TGTGCCAGCAGCTTGGGTCTAGCGGGAGGAACCTACAATGAGCAGTTCTTC

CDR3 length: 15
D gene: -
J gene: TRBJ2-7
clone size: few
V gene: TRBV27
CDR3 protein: CASSPHRDQAYEQYF
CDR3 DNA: TGTGCCAGCAGTCCACATCGGGACCAAGCCTACGAGCAGTACTTC

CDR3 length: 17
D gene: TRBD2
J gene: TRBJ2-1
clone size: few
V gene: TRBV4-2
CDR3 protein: CASSQGLAGVGGNEQFF
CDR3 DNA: TGTGCCAGCAGCCAAGGTCTAGCGGGAGTGGGGGGCAATGAGCAGTTCTTC

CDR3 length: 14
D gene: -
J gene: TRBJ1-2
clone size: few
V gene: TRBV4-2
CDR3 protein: CASSQDRVGEGYTF
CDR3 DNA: TGTGCCAGCAGCCAAGATCGGGTAGGGGAGGGCTACACCTTC

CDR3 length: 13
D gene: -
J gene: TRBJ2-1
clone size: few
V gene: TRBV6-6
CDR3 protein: CASSYQKGNEQFF
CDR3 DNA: TGTGCCAGCAGTTACCAGAAGGGTAATGAGCAGTTCTTC

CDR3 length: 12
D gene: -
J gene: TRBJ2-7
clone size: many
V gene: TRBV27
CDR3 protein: CASSLGPGEQYF
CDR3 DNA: TGTGCCAGCAGCTTGGGACCTGGCGAGCAGTACTTC